The clone carrying this TCR beta chain was counted only a few times. Antigen unknown. The CDR3 length is 12 residues. The germline gives CDR1 WNHNN, CDR2 SYGVQD (reference sequence). V was clipped by 4 bases and J by 4 bases, with 5 bases between them. This entry belongs to a study of cytomegalovirus exposure and HLA in healthy donors. Study-level points and caveats: Among immune exposure information, only CMV serostatus was available. The study designated 150 or so TCR beta chains cytomegalovirus-associated. TCR association rates varied by HLA locus in a later analysis, with DRB1 highest and HLA-C lowest. Clonal expansion was found to be greater in HLA-associated TCR beta chains than in equally common others in a later analysis.

Amplification used 60 Vbeta primers and 13 Jbeta primers. TCRdb keeps only in-frame clones here, not all; method: immunoSEQ multiplex PCR. The data hold some 140,000 clones, with roughly 78% observed a single time. The sequenced material came from PBMCs. The sequence was collected from a man aged 35 to 55 in good health and CMV-seropositive. The rearrangement links TRBV10-1 to TRBJ2-1, with D tentatively TRBD2 (5 bases). CDR3 amino acids: CASSGTYNEQFF. CDR3 in DNA: TGCGCCAGCAGTGGGACTTACAATGAGCAGTTCTTC.